The 15 T cell receptor beta chains reported below all come from one sample, sequenced in a study of cytotoxic CD8 clonotypes in ibrutinib-treated CLL. Sequencing used immunoSEQ multiplex PCR; TCRdb keeps in-frame clones, though not all of them. Among fewer than 400,000 clones, over 60% were seen once, and the ten largest hold roughly 6.8%. Material: PBMCs, obtained after 36 months of ibrutinib treatment. The receptor set was obtained from a human donor with chronic lymphocytic leukemia.

This clone was detected a few times. The genes are TRBV2 and TRBJ2-1; 12 nucleotides line up with TRBD2. This CDR3 spans 15 amino acids. J gave up 7 bases and V 6 bases, and 7 bases lay outside the gene matches. Germline lookup yields CDR1 SNHLY and CDR2 FYNNEI. CDR3 nucleotides: TGTGCCAGCAGGAGGACTAGCGGGATCAAAAATGAGCAGTTCTTC. As protein: CASRRTSGIKNEQFF.

The rearrangement uses TRBV5-1 and TRBJ2-3, with TRBD2 matching over 11 bases. CDR1 and CDR2 from the germline V gene are SGHRS and YFSETQ. The CDR3 is 15 amino acids. The V segment lost 4 bases and the J segment 2 bases; nucleotides outside the gene matches: 3. DNA of the CDR3: TGCGCCAGCAGCATTAGCGGGGGGGTCACAGATACGCAGTATTTT. The encoded protein is CASSISGGVTDTQYF.

The V and J genes are TRBV5-4 and TRBJ2-7; 7 positions match TRBD1. The J segment lost 2 bases and the V segment lost 0 bases, leaving 5 bases of the junction unmatched. Per germline, CDR1 SGHNT and CDR2 YYREEE (reference sequence). The CDR3 covers 15 residues. Written as DNA, the CDR3 is TGTGCCAGCAGCTTGGGTTGGGACAGAACCTACGAGCAGTACTTC. Its protein is CASSLGWDRTYEQYF.

A word on this clone: The sample contains more than one DNA sequence encoding this CDR3. The chain recombines TRBV20-1 with TRBJ2-2; D uncertain. In germline, CDR1 is DFQATT, CDR2 SNEGSKA (reference sequence). V gave up 2 bases and J gave up 2 bases, with 0 bases separating them. The length of the CDR3 is 11 residues. The CDR3 spells CSARNTGELFF. In DNA form, the CDR3 reads TGCAGTGCTAGAAACACCGGGGAGCTGTTTTTT.

This clone was seen only a few times. The V call is TRBV5-1, the J call TRBJ2-2; 14 bases are shared with TRBD2. Germline CDR1 and CDR2: SGHRS and YFSETQ. CDR3 length: 16 amino acids. With 7 bases clipped from V and 1 base from J, the junction kept 3 bases outside the gene matches. The CDR3 DNA sequence: TGCGCCAGCCACGGACTAGCGGGAGGGAACACCGGGGAGCTGTTTTTT. It codes for CASHGLAGGNTGELFF.

The chain joins TRBV5-1 to TRBJ2-7; tentatively, D is TRBD1 (5 bases). Germline CDR1 reads SGHRS; CDR2 reads YFSETQ. CDR3 length: 15 residues. Trimming took 0 bases from V and 3 from J, leaving 13 bases between them. CDR3 in amino acids: CASSLVGHDLYEQYF. In nucleotides, the CDR3 is TGCGCCAGCAGCTTGGTTGGACACGACCTCTACGAGCAGTACTTC.

The chain has TRBV7-2 and TRBJ2-5; 9 nucleotides line up with TRBD1. Germline values: CDR1 SGHTA, CDR2 FQGNSA. This CDR3 has 16 amino acids. J was trimmed by 4 bases and V by 1 base; bases with no gene match: 7. CDR3 bases: TGTGCCAGCAGCTTAGGGGACAGGGAGGGGAGAGAGACCCAGTACTTC. Protein product: CASSLGDREGRETQYF.

V is TRBV13 and J is TRBJ2-5, with a weak D call TRBD1 (5 bases). This CDR3 has 14 amino acids. Germline V gene sequence: CDR1 PRHDT, CDR2 FYEKMQ (reference sequence). V was cut by 5 bases and J by 2 bases, with 12 bases left in between. For the CDR3, the DNA is TGTGCCAGCAGCAAGAGACAGCCTCAAGAGACCCAGTACTTC. Protein sequence: CASSKRQPQETQYF.

The chain has TRBV4-1 and TRBJ1-5; D might be TRBD1 (6 bases). Germline V gene lookup returns CDR1 MGHRA and CDR2 YSYEKL. The germline V and J ends were trimmed by 5 bases and 3 bases, with 8 bases remaining between them. The CDR3 runs to 13 residues. Written as DNA, the CDR3 is TGCGCCAGCAGCAGGGGGTTCAATCAGCCCCAGCATTTT. Translated, it gives CASSRGFNQPQHF.

This clone came up a few times. The rearrangement uses TRBV13 and TRBJ2-1; weak D call: TRBD1 (6 bases). CDR1 and CDR2 from the germline V gene are PRHDT and FYEKMQ (reference sequence). V shed 5 bases and J shed 0 bases, with 11 bases lying between them. The CDR3 length is 15 residues. CDR3 sequence: CASSLWTVSYNEQFF. The CDR3 nucleotides read TGTGCCAGCAGCCTATGGACAGTCTCCTACAATGAGCAGTTCTTC.

The chain couples TRBV5-1 to TRBJ2-7; TRBD2 aligns across 15 bases. Germline V gene sequence: CDR1 SGHRS, CDR2 YFSETQ. V was pared by 4 bases and J by 4 bases, with 9 bases of the junction left unmatched. The CDR3 has 17 residues. CDR3 DNA: TGCGCCAGCAGCCCGGAGGGGACTAGCGGGAGGATGTACGAGCAGTACTTC. Translated: CASSPEGTSGRMYEQYF.

The rearrangement joins TRBV5-4 to TRBJ2-7; 8 nucleotides align to TRBD1. Germline CDR1 and CDR2: SGHNT and YYREEE (reference sequence). Trimming at V came to 6 bases and at J to 5 bases, leaving 13 bases not matched to a gene. The CDR3 runs to 15 residues. CDR3 in DNA: TGTGCCAGCATGCTAACAGGACAGGGAGATAACGAGCAGTACTTC. The encoded protein is CASMLTGQGDNEQYF.

V usage is TRBV15 and J usage is TRBJ2-1; possibly TRBD1 for D (6 bases). The CDR3 extends over 17 amino acids. Germline V CDR1 and CDR2: LNHNV, YYDKDF (reference sequence). V was trimmed by 0 bases and J by 4 bases, leaving 16 bases between them. The CDR3 reads CATSRDYSWTEYNEQFF. The CDR3 coding sequence is TGTGCCACCAGCAGAGATTATAGTTGGACAGAGTACAATGAGCAGTTCTTC.

The table lists this clone with a few counts. The rearrangement uses TRBV27 and TRBJ2-3; D remains unclear. The germline CDR1 and CDR2 sequences are MNHEY and SMNVEV (reference sequence). Trimming took off 5 bases at V and 2 bases at J, with 20 bases between the two ends. CDR3 length equals 17 residues. CDR3 region: CASSPPKGKYSTDTQYF. Written as DNA, the CDR3 is TGTGCCAGCAGTCCCCCGAAGGGAAAATACTCCACAGATACGCAGTATTTT.

A note on this clone: The junction shows a germline mismatch at one end, possibly a read error. The J gene is TRBJ2-7, the V gene TRBV6-4; D remains ambiguous. This CDR3 comprises 8 residues. CDR1 is MRHNA, CDR2 SNTAGT, per germline. CDR3 sequence: CASSMRIF. For the CDR3, the DNA is TGTGCCAGCAGTATGAGAATTTTC.